This entry lists 11 T cell receptor beta chains sequenced from one sample in a study of identical twins. TCRdb processed the 5' RACE reads anew with MiXCR; each CDR3 protein has one entry. The repertoire holds hundreds of thousands of distinct CDR3 sequences, about 12% seen once, with around 1.6% in the top ten. The sample was also linked to a second study, of yellow fever vaccine responses in identical twins.

The sequencing input was PBMCs. The receptors shown here come from a woman under 30 in good health.

This clonotype was counted only a few times. This chain connects TRBV20-1 to TRBJ2-1, with 8 bases lining up with TRBD1. This CDR3 has 15 amino acids. In germline, CDR1 is DFQATT, CDR2 SNEGSKA (reference sequence). The trim removed 3 bases at V and 2 bases at J, leaving 6 bases unmatched. This chain's CDR3 is CSASRGRGTYNEQFF. CDR3 in DNA: TGCAGTGCTAGCAGGGGGCGCGGAACCTACAATGAGCAGTTCTTC.

This chain links TRBV12-3 or TRBV12-4 with TRBJ2-1, with 13 nucleotides matching TRBD2. This CDR3 spans 18 amino acids. The ends lost 4 bases at V and 4 bases at J; junction bases unmatched: 10. CDR3 in amino acids: CASSSRTSGRFMYNEQFF. In DNA, the CDR3 is TGTGCCAGCAGTTCACGGACTAGCGGGAGATTCATGTACAATGAGCAGTTCTTC.

This clonotype was seen a handful of times. The chain links TRBV27 to TRBJ1-6; no reliable D call. Trimming removed 3 bases at V and 6 bases at J, with 9 bases between. The CDR3 sequence is 14 residues long. Per the germline V gene, CDR1 is MNHEY and CDR2 is SMNVEV (reference sequence). CDR3 region: CASSFVSPNSPLHF. The CDR3 nucleotides are TGTGCCAGCAGTTTTGTCAGCCCTAATTCACCCCTCCACTTT.

This clonotype has just a few counts. The genes are TRBV20-1 and TRBJ2-2; 7 bases are a match to TRBD2. Trimming cost V 0 bases and J 2 bases; bases outside gene matches: 18. The CDR3 runs 20 residues. Germline CDR1 reads DFQATT; CDR2 reads SNEGSKA (reference sequence). The CDR3 sequence: CSAREAPSASGLFNTGELFF. The CDR3, as DNA: TGCAGTGCTAGAGAGGCCCCTTCGGCCTCGGGACTATTTAACACCGGGGAGCTGTTTTTT.

This clonotype was counted between two and nine times. V usage is TRBV5-1 and J usage is TRBJ2-3; TRBD2 might be the D (6 bases). Germline V lookup: CDR1 SGHRS, CDR2 YFSETQ. The CDR3 contains 14 residues. V was trimmed by 4 bases and J by 9 bases, leaving 18 bases between them. CDR3 residues: CASSQRAFGETQYF. In DNA, the CDR3 is TGCGCCAGCAGCCAGCGGGCCTTCGGAGAGACGCAGTATTTT.

This clonotype was seen a few times. V and J are TRBV11-2 and TRBJ2-1; 9 bases agree with TRBD2. Germline loops: CDR1 SGHAT, CDR2 FQNNGV. CDR3 size: 20 residues. The V gene end was trimmed by 6 bases and the J gene end by 0 bases; junction bases not matched to a gene: 18. As DNA, the CDR3 is TGTGCCAGCAGGTCCAGAAGGCGAGCGGGGGGCCTCAGCTCCTACAATGAGCAGTTCTTC. Translating it yields CASRSRRRAGGLSSYNEQFF.

The V and J genes are TRBV7-8 and TRBJ2-7; 9 nucleotides match TRBD2. Looked up from germline, CDR1 is SGHVS and CDR2 is FQNEAQ. The CDR3 spans 16 residues. V shed 5 bases, J shed 3 bases, and the junction held 11 bases outside the gene matches. The CDR3 DNA is TGTGCCAGCAGCCCTAGGGATCTAGCGGGGAACTACGAGCAGTACTTC. As protein: CASSPRDLAGNYEQYF.

In this sample, this clonotype turned up a few times. The chain joins TRBV2 to TRBJ2-1; D not certain. The CDR3 contains 12 residues. CDR1 is SNHLY, CDR2 FYNNEI, per germline. Trimming took off 10 bases at V and 5 bases at J, with 12 bases between the two ends. The CDR3 DNA is TGTGCCACCCCCCCCGAGAACAATGAGCAGTTCTTC. The encoded protein is CATPPENNEQFF.

This clonotype was counted between two and nine times. The rearrangement uses TRBV5-1 and TRBJ2-7; 12 bases map to TRBD2. The CDR3 consists of 16 residues. From germline, CDR1 is SGHRS and CDR2 YFSETQ. The V gene end was trimmed by 0 bases and the J gene end by 3 bases; junction bases not matched to a gene: 4. The CDR3 DNA is TGCGCCAGCAGCTTGGGACTAGCGGGAGAGGGCTACGAGCAGTACTTC. This gives the protein CASSLGLAGEGYEQYF.

This clonotype was detected ten times or more. The chain uses TRBV7-8 and TRBJ2-3; 8 bases line up with TRBD2. The CDR3 length is 18 residues. The germline V gene encodes CDR1 SGHVS and CDR2 FQNEAQ. The V and J ends lost 2 bases and 2 bases, in that order; junction bases with no gene match: 12. CDR3 in amino acids: CASSLPSGLAGFTDTQYF. The CDR3 DNA follows: TGTGCCAGCAGCTTACCGAGCGGGCTAGCGGGCTTCACAGATACGCAGTATTTT.

The chain uses TRBV6-1 and TRBJ1-1; TRBD1 might be the D (5 bases). V gave up 10 bases and J gave up 0 bases, with 15 bases separating them. In germline, CDR1 is MNHNS, CDR2 SASEGT. This CDR3 has 14 residues. CDR3 loop: CATREGLVNTEAFF. DNA for the CDR3: TGTGCCACCCGCGAGGGGCTGGTGAACACTGAAGCTTTCTTT.